The clone carrying this T cell receptor beta chain has at least ten counts. V gave up 4 bases and J gave up 6 bases; unmatched junction bases: 9. Germline V gene lookup returns CDR1 MNHNS and CDR2 SASEGT. The CDR3 consists of 16 residues. Amplified TCR beta CDR3 regions derived from RNA transcripts. The HTBI primer set was used in a first-round RT-PCR of the TCR CDR3. TCRdb re-derived calls from the multiplex PCR reads in MiXCR, one entry per CDR3 protein. The sample carries around 500,000 distinct CDR3 sequences, 14% recorded once. In patients aged 18 to 65, hyperthyroidism was newly diagnosed, with duration under 2 months. These data belong to a study of T cells in Graves' hyperthyroidism and ophthalmopathy.

Source material: blood. The gene calls are TRBV6-1 and TRBJ2-7; 13 nucleotides match TRBD2. This sequence was found in a middle-aged woman with Graves' hyperthyroidism. CDR3 coding DNA: TGTGCCAGCAGTGGGGGACTAGCGGGATCATCGGGCGAGCAGTACTTC. It translates to CASSGGLAGSSGEQYF.